This T cell receptor beta chain emerged from a study of shared clonotypes between healthy human individuals. TCRdb's table, derived via immunoSEQ multiplex PCR, lists solely in-frame clones and lacks some. The table records some 900,000 clones, 60% to 85% of them present only once. As regards this clone: Its antigen is not identified. The junction departs from the called germline gene at one end, perhaps through a read error.

The investigators split CD4+ cells into a CD45RA+ naive subset and a CD45RA-negative memory subset. In germline, CDR1 is GTSNPN, CDR2 SVGIG (reference sequence). The CDR3 has 12 residues. Study results and limitations: Sharing across four donors was highest in naive CD4 (roughly 5%) and lowest in memory CD8 (roughly 0.4%).

The V gene is TRBV30, the J gene TRBJ2-1; TRBD2 is a possible D gene (5 bases). The sample taken for sequencing was memory CD4+ T cells sorted from blood. Subset described: CD45RA-negative fraction. The receptor comes from a man between 18 and 35 years old in good health. The CDR3 here is CAWGPSLVSRIF. Here the CDR3 DNA reads TGTGCCTGGGGCCCCTCACTAGTTTCACGGATCTTC.